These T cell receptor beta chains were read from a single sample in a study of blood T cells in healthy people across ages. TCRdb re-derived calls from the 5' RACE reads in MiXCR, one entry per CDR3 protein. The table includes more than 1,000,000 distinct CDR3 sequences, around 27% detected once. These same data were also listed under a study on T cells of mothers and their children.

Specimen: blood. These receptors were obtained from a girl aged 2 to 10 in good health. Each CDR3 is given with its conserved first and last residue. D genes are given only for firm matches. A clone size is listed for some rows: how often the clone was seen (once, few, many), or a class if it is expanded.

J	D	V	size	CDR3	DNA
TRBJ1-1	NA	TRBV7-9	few	CASSLGLEAGARTEAFF	TGTGCCAGCAGCTTGGGATTGGAGGCGGGGGCGAGAACTGAAGCTTTCTTT
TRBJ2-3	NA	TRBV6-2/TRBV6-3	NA	CASRKESTDTQYF	TGTGCCAGCAGGAAGGAATCAACAGATACGCAGTATTTT
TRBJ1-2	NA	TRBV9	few	CASSVVANYGYTF	TGTGCCAGCAGCGTAGTAGCTAACTATGGCTACACCTTC
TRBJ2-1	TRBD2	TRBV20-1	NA	CSAETSDRTYSYNEQFF	TGCAGTGCCGAGACTAGCGACCGAACTTACTCCTACAATGAGCAGTTCTTC
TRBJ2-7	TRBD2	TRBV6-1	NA	CASRFIAGVSYEQYF	TGTGCCAGCAGATTTATAGCGGGGGTTTCCTACGAGCAGTACTTC
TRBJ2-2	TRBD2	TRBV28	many	CASRTSGTGELFF	TGTGCCAGCAGGACTAGCGGCACCGGGGAGCTGTTTTTT
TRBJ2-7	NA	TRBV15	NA	CATRKGAGAAYEQYF	TGTGCCACCAGAAAAGGGGCGGGGGCCGCCTACGAGCAGTACTTC
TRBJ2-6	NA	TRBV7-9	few	CASRPGIGANVPTF	TGTGCCAGCAGGCCAGGGATTGGGGCCAACGTCCCGACTTTC
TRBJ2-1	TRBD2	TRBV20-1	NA	CSALAGNEQFF	TGCAGTGCTTTAGCGGGGAATGAGCAGTTCTTC
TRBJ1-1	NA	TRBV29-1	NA	CSGSGTYNTEAFF	TGCAGCGGCTCCGGGACATACAACACTGAAGCTTTCTTT
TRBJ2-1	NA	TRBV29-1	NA	CSVPLPFVDEQFF	TGCAGCGTTCCCCTCCCATTCGTCGATGAGCAGTTCTTC
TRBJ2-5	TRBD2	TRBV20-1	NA	CSARDQETSVETQYF	TGCAGTGCTAGAGATCAGGAGACTAGCGTAGAGACCCAGTACTTC
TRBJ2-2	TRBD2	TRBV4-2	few	CASSLPRREGNTGELFF	TGTGCCAGCAGCCTCCCCAGGCGGGAGGGGAACACCGGGGAGCTGTTTTTT
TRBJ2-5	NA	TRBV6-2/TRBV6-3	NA	CASNDRRESGETQYF	TGTGCCAGCAATGACAGGAGGGAAAGTGGTGAGACCCAGTACTTC
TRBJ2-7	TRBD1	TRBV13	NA	CASSLTGTGGYGNLDYEQYF	TGTGCCAGCAGCTTAACCGGGACAGGGGGGTATGGTAACCTGGACTACGAGCAGTACTTC
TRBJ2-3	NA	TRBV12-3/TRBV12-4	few	CASTGAAVDTQYF	TGTGCCAGCACGGGGGCTGCGGTAGATACGCAGTATTTT
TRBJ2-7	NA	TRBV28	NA	CASSSSEKESYEQYF	TGTGCCAGCAGTTCGAGCGAAAAGGAGTCCTACGAGCAGTACTTC
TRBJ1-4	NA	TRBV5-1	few	CASSPQGGAGKLFF	TGCGCCAGCAGTCCCCAGGGAGGAGCTGGAAAACTGTTTTTT
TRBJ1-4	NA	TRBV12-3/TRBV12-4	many	CASSPVATNEKLFF	TGCGCCAGCAGCCCAGTTGCAACTAATGAAAAACTGTTTTTT
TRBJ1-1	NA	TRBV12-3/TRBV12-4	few	CASRLDLNTEAFF	TGTGCCAGCAGGCTAGACCTGAACACTGAAGCTTTCTTT
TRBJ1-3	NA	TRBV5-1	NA	CASSLDRYTGNTIYF	TGCGCCAGCAGCTTGGATCGTTACACTGGAAACACCATATATTTT
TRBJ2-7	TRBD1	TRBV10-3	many	CAISRTGEAYEQYF	TGTGCCATCAGTCGGACAGGGGAAGCCTACGAGCAGTACTTC
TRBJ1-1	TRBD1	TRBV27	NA	CASKQGGDMNTEAFF	TGTGCCAGCAAACAGGGGGGAGACATGAACACTGAAGCTTTCTTT
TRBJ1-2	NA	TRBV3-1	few	CASSQGSGTVNYGYTF	TGTGCCAGCAGCCAAGGATCCGGGACGGTTAACTATGGCTACACCTTC
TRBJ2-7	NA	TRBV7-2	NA	CASSYLSGDNYEQYF	TGTGCCAGCAGCTACCTAAGCGGAGATAACTACGAGCAGTACTTC
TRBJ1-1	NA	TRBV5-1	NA	CASRLVVDEAFF	TGCGCCAGCAGGCTTGTCGTCGATGAAGCTTTCTTT
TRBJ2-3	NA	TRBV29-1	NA	CSVENTPSTDTQYF	TGCAGCGTTGAAAACACACCTAGCACAGATACGCAGTATTTT
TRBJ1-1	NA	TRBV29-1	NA	CSVEGDQYTEAFF	TGCAGCGTTGAGGGGGACCAGTACACTGAAGCTTTCTTT
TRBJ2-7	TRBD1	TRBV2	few	CASTPRDRVWGEQYF	TGTGCCAGCACACCCCGCGACAGGGTCTGGGGCGAGCAGTACTTC
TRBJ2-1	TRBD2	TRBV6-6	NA	CASSSSGNINEQFF	TGTGCCAGCAGCTCTAGCGGGAATATCAATGAGCAGTTCTTC
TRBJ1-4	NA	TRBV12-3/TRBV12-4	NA	CASSPTWDEKLFF	TGTGCCAGCAGTCCGACGTGGGATGAAAAACTGTTTTTT
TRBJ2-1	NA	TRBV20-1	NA	CSATYLSGPGSEQFF	TGCAGTGCTACATATTTGAGCGGGCCTGGGAGTGAGCAGTTCTTC
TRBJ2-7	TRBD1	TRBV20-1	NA	CSARDPQGPNPHEQYF	TGCAGTGCTAGAGATCCACAGGGGCCCAACCCTCACGAGCAGTACTTC
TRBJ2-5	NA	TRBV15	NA	CATSDQIGSGETQYF	TGTGCCACCAGCGACCAAATAGGATCCGGGGAGACCCAGTACTTC
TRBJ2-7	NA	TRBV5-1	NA	CASTPGADRVKEQYF	TGCGCCAGCACCCCGGGGGCCGACAGGGTTAAAGAGCAGTACTTC
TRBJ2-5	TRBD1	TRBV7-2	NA	CASSQKTGALQETQYF	TGTGCCAGCAGCCAGAAAACAGGGGCCCTCCAAGAGACCCAGTACTTC
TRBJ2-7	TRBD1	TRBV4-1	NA	CASSQRGLSYEQYF	TGCGCCAGCAGCCAAAGGGGGCTATCCTACGAGCAGTACTTC
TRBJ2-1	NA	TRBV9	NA	CASSVARGGAYNEQFF	TGTGCCAGCAGCGTAGCTCGTGGGGGTGCCTACAATGAGCAGTTCTTC